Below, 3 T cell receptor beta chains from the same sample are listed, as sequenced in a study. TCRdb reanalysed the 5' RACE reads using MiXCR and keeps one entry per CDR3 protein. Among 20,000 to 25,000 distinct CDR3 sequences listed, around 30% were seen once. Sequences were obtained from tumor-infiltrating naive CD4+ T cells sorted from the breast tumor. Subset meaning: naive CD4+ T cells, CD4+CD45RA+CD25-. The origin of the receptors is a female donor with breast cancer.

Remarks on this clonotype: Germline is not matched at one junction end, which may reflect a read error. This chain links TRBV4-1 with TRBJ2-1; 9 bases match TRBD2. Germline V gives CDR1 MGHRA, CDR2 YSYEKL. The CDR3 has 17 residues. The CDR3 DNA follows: TGCACCAGCAGCCAAGCAGGCGGGAGGGCCAGGTACAATGAGCAGTTCTTC. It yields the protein CTSSQAGGRARYNEQFF.

The chain's CDR3 is CASSPGSGRMNEQYF. CDR3 in DNA: TGTGCCAGCTCACCAGGGAGCGGGAGAATGAACGAGCAGTACTTC. V usage is TRBV18 and J usage is TRBJ2-7, with 8 bases fitting TRBD2. With V trimmed by 2 bases and J by 5 bases, 8 bases remained unmatched. From germline, CDR1 is KGHSH and CDR2 LQKENI. This CDR3 has 15 residues. Drawing the rest from reference TRBV18 and TRBJ2-7, the complete variable domain is NAGVMQNPRHLVRRRGQEARLRCSPMKGHSHVYWYRQLPEEGLKFMVYLQKENIIDESGMPKERFSAEFPKEGPSILRIQQVVRGDSAAYFCASSPGSGRMNEQYFGPGTRLTVT.

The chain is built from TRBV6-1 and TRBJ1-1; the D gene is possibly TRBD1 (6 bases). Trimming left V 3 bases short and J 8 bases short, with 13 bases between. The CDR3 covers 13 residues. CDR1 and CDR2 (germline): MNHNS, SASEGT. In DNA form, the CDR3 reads TGTGCCAGCAGTGACTCCTTACAGGGAGAAGCTTTCTTT. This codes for CASSDSLQGEAFF.